This record covers a single T cell receptor beta chain. Assay: immunoSEQ multiplex PCR; the TCRdb copy retains only in-frame clones and omits some. The table lists approximately 290,000 clones, approximately 90% of them singletons. The sample is drawn from a study of blood T cell repertoires in COVID-19. Study information: PBMCs, B-cell-depleted T cells, or T cells were the source of the cDNA or gDNA that made up the material.

Sequenced input: peripheral blood. This TCR came from a man younger than 35 with active or convalescent COVID-19.

This CDR3 is CASSLMTSHSGNTIYF. For the CDR3, the DNA is TGTGCCAGCAGCTTAATGACTTCACACTCTGGAAACACCATATATTTT. The rearrangement links TRBV7-9 to TRBJ1-3; no reliable D call. The CDR3 contains 16 residues. From germline, CDR1 is SEHNR and CDR2 FQNEAQ (reference sequence). The V end lost 2 bases, the J end lost 0 bases, and 11 bases lay between the germline ends.